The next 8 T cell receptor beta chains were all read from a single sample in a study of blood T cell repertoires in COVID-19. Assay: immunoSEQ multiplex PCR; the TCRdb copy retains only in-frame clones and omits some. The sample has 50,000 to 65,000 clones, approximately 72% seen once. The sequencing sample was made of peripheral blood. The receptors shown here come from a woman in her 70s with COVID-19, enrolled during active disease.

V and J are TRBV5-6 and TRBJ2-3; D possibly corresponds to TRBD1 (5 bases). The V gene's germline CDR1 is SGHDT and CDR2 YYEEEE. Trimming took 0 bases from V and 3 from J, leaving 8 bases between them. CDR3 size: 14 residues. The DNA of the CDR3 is TGTGCCAGCAGCTTGGATTCAGGGACAGATACGCAGTATTTT. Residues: CASSLDSGTDTQYF.

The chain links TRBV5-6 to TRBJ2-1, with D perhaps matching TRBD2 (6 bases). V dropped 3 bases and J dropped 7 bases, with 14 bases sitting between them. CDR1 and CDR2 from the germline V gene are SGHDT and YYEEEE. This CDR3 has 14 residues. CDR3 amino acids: CASSSLALGNEQFF. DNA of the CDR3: TGTGCCAGCAGCTCCCTAGCGCTTGGGAATGAGCAGTTCTTC.

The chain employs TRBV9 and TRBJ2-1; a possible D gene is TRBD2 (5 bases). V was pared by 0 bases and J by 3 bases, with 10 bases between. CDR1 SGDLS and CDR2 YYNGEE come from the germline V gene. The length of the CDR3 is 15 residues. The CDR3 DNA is TGTGCCAGCAGCGTAGGCCCAGCGGACTACAATGAGCAGTTCTTC. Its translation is CASSVGPADYNEQFF.

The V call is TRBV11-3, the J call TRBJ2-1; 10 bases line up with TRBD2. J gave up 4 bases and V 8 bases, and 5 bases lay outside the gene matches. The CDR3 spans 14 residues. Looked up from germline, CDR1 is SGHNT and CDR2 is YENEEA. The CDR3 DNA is TGTGCCAGCGACACTAGCGGGGCTTACAATGAGCAGTTCTTC. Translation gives CASDTSGAYNEQFF.

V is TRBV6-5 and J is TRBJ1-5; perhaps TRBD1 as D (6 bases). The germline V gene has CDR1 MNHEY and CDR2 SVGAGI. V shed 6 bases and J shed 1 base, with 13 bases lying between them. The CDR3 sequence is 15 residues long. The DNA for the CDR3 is TGTGCCAGCAGACCCCGGACAGACAGCAATCAGCCCCAGCATTTT. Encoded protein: CASRPRTDSNQPQHF.

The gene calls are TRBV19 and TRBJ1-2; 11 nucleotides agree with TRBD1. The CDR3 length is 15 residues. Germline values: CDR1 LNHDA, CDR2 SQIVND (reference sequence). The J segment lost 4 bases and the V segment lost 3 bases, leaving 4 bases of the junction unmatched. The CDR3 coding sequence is TGTGCCAGTAGTATTGGGGGACAGGGGGTCTATGGCTACACCTTC. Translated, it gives CASSIGGQGVYGYTF.

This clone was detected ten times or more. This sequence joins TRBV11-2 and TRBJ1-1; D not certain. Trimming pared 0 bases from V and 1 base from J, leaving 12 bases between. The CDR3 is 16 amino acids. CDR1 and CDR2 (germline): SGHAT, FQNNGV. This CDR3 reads CASSLEFGRKNTEAFF. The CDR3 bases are TGTGCCAGCAGCTTAGAGTTTGGCAGGAAGAACACTGAAGCTTTCTTT.

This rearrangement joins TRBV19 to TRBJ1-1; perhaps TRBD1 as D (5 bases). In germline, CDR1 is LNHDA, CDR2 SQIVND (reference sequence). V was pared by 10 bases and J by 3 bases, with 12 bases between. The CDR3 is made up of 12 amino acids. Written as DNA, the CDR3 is TGTGCCACAGGAGACAGTTACACTGAAGCTTTCTTT. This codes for CATGDSYTEAFF.